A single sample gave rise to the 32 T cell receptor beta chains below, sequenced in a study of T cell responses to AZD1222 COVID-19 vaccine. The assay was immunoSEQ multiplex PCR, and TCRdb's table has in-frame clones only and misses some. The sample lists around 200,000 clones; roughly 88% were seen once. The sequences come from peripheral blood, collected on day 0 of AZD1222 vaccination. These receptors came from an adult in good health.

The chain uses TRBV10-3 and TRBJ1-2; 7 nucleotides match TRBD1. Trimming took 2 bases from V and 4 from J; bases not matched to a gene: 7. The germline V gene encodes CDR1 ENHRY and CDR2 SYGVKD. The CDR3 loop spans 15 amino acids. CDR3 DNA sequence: TGTGCCATCAGTGAGCGGACAGGTGCGTCCTATGGCTACACCTTC. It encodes CAISERTGASYGYTF.

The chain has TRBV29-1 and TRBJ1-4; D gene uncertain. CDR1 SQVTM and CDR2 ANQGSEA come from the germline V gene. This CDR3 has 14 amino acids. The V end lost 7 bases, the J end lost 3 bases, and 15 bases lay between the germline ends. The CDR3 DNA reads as TGCAGCGCAGCCGGTGGTCGGGCTAATGAAAAACTGTTTTTT. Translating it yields CSAAGGRANEKLFF.

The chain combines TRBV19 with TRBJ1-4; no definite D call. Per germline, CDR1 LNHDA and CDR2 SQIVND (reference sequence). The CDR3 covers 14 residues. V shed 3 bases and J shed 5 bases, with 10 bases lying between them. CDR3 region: CASSMEKGNEKLFF. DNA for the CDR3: TGTGCCAGTAGTATGGAGAAAGGCAATGAAAAACTGTTTTTT.

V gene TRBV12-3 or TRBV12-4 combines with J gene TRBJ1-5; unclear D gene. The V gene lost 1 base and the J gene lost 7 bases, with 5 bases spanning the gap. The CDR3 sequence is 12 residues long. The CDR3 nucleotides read TGTGCCAGCAGTTTAGGGGAACAGCCCCAGCATTTT. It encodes CASSLGEQPQHF.

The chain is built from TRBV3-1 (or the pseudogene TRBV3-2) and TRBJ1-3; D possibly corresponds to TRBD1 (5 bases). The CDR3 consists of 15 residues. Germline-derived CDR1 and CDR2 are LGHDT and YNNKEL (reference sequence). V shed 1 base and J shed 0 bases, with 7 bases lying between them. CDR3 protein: CASSQGGSSGNTIYF. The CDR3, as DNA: TGTGCCAGCAGCCAAGGGGGCAGCTCTGGAAACACCATATATTTT.

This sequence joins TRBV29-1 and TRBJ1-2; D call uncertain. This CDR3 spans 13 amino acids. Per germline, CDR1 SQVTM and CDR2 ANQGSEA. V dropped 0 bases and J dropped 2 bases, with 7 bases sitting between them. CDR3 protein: CSVEDIVNYGYTF. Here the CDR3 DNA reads TGCAGCGTTGAAGATATCGTCAACTATGGCTACACCTTC.

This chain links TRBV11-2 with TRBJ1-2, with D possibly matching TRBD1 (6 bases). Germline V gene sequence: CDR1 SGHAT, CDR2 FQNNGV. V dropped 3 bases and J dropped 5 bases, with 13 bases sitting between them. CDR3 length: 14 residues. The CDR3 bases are TGTGCCAGCAGCTTGAACACAGGGACTTATGGCTACACCTTC. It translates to CASSLNTGTYGYTF.

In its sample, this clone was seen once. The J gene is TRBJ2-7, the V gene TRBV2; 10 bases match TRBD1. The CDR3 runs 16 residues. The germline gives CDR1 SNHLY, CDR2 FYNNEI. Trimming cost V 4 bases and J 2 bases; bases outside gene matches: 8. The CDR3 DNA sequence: TGTGCCAGCAGTGGCTTGAGGGGGACAGGGGCCTACGAGCAGTACTTC. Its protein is CASSGLRGTGAYEQYF.

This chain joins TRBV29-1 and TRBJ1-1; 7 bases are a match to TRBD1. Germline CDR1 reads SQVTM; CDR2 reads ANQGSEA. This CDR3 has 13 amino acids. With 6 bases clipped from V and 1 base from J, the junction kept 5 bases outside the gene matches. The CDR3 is CSVTRTGNTEAFF. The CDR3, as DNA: TGCAGCGTGACTCGGACAGGGAACACTGAAGCTTTCTTT.

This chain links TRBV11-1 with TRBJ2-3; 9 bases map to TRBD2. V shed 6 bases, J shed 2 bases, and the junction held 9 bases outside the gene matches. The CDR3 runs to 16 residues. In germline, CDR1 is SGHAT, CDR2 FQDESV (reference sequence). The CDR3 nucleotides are TGTGCCAGCAGTGCCGGGACTAGCACACTCACAGATACGCAGTATTTT. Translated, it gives CASSAGTSTLTDTQYF.

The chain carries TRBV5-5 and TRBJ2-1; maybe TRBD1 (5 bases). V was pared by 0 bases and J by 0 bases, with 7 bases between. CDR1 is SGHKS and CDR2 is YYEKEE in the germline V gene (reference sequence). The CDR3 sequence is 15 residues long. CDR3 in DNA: TGTGCCAGCAGCTTGGAGGGGCTCTCCTACAATGAGCAGTTCTTC. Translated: CASSLEGLSYNEQFF. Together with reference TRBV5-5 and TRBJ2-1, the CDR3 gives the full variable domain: DAGVTQSPTHLIKTRGQQVTLRCSPISGHKSVSWYQQVLGQGPQFIFQYYEKEERGRGNFPDRFSARQFPNYSSELNVNALLLGDSALYLCASSLEGLSYNEQFFGPGTRLTVL.

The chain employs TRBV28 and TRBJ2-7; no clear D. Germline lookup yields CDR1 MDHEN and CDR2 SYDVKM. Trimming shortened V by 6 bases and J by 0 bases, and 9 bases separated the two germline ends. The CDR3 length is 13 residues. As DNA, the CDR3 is TGTGCCAGCAGCCTTCAAAACTCCTACGAGCAGTACTTC. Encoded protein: CASSLQNSYEQYF.

As DNA, the CDR3 is TGTGCCAGCAGTACCTACGGGACCTTTGGAGATACGCAGTATTTT. As protein: CASSTYGTFGDTQYF. The chain links TRBV6-5 to TRBJ2-3; D is tentatively TRBD1 or TRBD2 (5 bases each). Germline V gene data show CDR1 as MNHEY and CDR2 as SVGAGI. The CDR3 has 15 residues. Trimming removed 5 bases from V and 5 bases from J, with 17 bases in between.

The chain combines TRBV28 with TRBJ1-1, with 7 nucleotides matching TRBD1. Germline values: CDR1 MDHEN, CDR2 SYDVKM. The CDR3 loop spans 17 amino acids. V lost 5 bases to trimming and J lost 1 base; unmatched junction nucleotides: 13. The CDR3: CASSPPAGGIGNTEAFF. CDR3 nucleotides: TGTGCCAGCAGTCCCCCGGCAGGGGGTATCGGGAACACTGAAGCTTTCTTT.

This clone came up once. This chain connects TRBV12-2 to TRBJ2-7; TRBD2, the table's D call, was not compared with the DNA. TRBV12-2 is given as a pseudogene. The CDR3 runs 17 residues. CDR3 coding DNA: TGTGCAAGTCGCTTAGTAGGGACTTCCCAGGGTTACTACGAGCAGTACTTC. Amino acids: CASRLVGTSQGYYEQYF.

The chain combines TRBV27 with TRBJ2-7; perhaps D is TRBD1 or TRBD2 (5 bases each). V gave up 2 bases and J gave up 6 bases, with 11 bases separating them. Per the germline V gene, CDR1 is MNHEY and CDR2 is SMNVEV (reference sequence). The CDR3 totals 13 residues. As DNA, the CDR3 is TGTGCCAGCAGTTTAGGCAGGGCGGGCGAGCAGTACTTC. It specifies CASSLGRAGEQYF.

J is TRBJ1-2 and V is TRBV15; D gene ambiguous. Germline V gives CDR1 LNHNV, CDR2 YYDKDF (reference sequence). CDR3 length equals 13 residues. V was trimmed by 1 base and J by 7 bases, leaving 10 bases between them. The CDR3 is CATSRAGMAGYTF. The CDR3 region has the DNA TGTGCCACCAGCAGAGCCGGGATGGCTGGCTACACCTTC.

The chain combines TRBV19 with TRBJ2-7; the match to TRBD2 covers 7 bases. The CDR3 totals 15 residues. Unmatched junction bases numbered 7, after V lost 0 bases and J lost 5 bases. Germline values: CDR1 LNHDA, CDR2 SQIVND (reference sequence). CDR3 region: CASSIDGRESHEQYF. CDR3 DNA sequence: TGTGCCAGTAGTATAGATGGGAGGGAATCCCACGAGCAGTACTTC.

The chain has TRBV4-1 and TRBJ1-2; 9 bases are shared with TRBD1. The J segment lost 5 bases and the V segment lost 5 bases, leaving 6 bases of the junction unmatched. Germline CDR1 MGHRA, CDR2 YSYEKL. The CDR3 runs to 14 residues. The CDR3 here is CASSSPGQGYGYTF. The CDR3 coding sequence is TGCGCCAGCAGCTCACCGGGACAGGGATATGGCTACACCTTC.

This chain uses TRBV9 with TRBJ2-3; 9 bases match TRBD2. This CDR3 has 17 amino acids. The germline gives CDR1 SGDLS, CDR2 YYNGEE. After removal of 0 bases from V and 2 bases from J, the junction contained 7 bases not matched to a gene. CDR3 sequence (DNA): TGTGCCAGCAGCGTAGATTGGCGGGAGGGTTACACAGATACGCAGTATTTT. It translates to CASSVDWREGYTDTQYF.

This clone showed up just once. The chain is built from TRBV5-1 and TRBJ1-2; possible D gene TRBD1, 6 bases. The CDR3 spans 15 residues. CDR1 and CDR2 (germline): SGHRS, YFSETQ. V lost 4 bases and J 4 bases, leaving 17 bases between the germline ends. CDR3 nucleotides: TGCGCCAGCAGCCCGGGGGGGGGCACCCCCTATGGCTACACCTTC. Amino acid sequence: CASSPGGGTPYGYTF.

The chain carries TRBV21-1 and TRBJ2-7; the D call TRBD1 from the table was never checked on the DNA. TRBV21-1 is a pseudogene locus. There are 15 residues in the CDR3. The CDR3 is CASSKAQDGPYEQYF. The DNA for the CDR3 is TGTGCCAGCAGCAAAGCACAGGACGGTCCCTACGAGCAGTACTTC.

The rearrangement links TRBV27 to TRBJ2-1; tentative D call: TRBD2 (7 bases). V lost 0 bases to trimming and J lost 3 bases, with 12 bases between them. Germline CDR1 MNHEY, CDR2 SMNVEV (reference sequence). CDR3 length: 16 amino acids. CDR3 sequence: CASSLSRGGDYNEQFF. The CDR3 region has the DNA TGTGCCAGCAGTTTATCGAGGGGGGGGGACTACAATGAGCAGTTCTTC.

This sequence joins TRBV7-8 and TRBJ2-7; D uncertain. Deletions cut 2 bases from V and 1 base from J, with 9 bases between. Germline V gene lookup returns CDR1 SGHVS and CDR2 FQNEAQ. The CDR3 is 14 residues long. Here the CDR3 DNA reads TGTGCCAGCAGCTTAACAGCCGGATCCTACGAGCAGTACTTC. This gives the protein CASSLTAGSYEQYF.

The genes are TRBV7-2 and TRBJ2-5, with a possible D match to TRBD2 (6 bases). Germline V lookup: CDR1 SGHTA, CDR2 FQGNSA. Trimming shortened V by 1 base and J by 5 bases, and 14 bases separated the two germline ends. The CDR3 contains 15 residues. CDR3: CASSLVWGRGETQYF. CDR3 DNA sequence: TGTGCCAGCAGCTTAGTATGGGGCCGGGGGGAGACCCAGTACTTC.

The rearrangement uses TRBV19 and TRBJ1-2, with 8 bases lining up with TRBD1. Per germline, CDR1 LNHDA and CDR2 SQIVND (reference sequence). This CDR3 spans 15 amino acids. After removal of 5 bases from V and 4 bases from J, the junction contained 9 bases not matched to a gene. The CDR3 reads CASSPRTGSVYGYTF. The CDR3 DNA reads TGTGCCAGTAGTCCCCGGACAGGGTCGGTCTATGGCTACACCTTC.

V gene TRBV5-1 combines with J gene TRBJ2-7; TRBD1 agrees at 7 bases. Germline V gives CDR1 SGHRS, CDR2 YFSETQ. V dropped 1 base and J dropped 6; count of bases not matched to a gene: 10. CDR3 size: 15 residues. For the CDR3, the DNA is TGCGCCAGCAGCTTGTCGGGACAGCTTAAGAGCGAGCAGTACTTC. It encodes CASSLSGQLKSEQYF. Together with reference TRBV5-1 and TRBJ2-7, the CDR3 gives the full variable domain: KAGVTQTPRYLIKTRGQQVTLSCSPISGHRSVSWYQQTPGQGLQFLFEYFSETQRNKGNFPGRFSGRQFSNSRSEMNVSTLELGDSALYLCASSLSGQLKSEQYFGPGTRLTVT.

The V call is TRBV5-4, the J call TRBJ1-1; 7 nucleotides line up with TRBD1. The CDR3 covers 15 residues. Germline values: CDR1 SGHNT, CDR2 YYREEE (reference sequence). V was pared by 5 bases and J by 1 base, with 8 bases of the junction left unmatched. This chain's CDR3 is CASSFLTGENTEAFF. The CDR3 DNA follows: TGTGCCAGCAGTTTCTTAACAGGGGAGAACACTGAAGCTTTCTTT. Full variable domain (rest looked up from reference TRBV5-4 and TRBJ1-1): ETGVTQSPTHLIKTRGQQVTLRCSSQSGHNTVSWYQQALGQGPQFIFQYYREEENGRGNFPPRFSGLQFPNYSSELNVNALELDDSALYLCASSFLTGENTEAFFGQGTRLTVV.

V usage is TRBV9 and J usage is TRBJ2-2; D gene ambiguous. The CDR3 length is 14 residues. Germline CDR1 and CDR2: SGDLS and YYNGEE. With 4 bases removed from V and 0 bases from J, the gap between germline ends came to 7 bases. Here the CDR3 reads CASSLAANTGELFF. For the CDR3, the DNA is TGTGCCAGCAGCTTGGCAGCGAACACCGGGGAGCTGTTTTTT. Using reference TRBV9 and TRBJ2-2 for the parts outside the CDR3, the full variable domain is DSGVTQTPKHLITATGQRVTLRCSPRSGDLSVYWYQQSLDQGLQFLIQYYNGEERAKGNILERFSAQQFPDLHSELNLSSLELGDSALYFCASSLAANTGELFFGEGSRLTVL.

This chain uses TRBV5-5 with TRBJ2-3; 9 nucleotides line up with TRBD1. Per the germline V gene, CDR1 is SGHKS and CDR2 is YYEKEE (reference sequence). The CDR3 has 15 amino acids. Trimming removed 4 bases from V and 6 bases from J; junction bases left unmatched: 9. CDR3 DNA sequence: TGTGCCAGCAGCAGGACAGGGGCCTCTCGGGATACGCAGTATTTT. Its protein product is CASSRTGASRDTQYF. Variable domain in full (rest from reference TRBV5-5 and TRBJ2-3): DAGVTQSPTHLIKTRGQQVTLRCSPISGHKSVSWYQQVLGQGPQFIFQYYEKEERGRGNFPDRFSARQFPNYSSELNVNALLLGDSALYLCASSRTGASRDTQYFGPGTRLTVL.

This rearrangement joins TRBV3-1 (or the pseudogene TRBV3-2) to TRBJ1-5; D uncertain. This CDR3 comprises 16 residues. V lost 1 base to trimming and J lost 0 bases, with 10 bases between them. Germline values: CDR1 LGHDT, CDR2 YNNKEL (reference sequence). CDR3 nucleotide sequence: TGTGCCAGCAGCCAAGGGGCAGTCTTTAGCAATCAGCCCCAGCATTTT. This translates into CASSQGAVFSNQPQHF.

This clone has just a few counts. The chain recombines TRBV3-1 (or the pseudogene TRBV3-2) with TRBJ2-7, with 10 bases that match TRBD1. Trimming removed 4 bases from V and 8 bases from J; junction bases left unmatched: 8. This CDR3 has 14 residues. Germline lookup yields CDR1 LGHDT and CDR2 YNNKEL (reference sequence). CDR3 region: CASSPFGTGEKQYF. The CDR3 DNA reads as TGTGCCAGCAGCCCTTTTGGGACAGGGGAAAAGCAGTACTTC.